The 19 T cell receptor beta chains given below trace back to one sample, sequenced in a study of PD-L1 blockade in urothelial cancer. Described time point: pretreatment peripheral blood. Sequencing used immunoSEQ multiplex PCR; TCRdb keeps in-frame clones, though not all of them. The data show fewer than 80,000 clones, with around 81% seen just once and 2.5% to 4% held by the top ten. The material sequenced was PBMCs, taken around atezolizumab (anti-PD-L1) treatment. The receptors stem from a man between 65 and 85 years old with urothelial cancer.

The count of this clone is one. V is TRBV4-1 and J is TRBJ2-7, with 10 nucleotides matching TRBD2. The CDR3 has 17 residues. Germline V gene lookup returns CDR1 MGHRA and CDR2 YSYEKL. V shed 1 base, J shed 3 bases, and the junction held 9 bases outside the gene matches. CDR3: CASSQGSQREGVYEQYF. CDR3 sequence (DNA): TGCGCCAGCAGCCAAGGGTCTCAGCGGGAGGGGGTCTACGAGCAGTACTTC.

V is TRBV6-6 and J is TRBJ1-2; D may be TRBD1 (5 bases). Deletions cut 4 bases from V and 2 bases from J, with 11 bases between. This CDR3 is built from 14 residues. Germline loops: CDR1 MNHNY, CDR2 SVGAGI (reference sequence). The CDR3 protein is CASSSSGQNYGYTF. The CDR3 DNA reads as TGTGCCAGCAGTTCCTCCGGACAAAACTATGGCTACACCTTC.

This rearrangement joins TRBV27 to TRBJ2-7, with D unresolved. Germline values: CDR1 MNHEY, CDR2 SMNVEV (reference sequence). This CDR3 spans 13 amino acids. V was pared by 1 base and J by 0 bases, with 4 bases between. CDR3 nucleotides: TGTGCCAGCAGTTTATTACACTCCTACGAGCAGTACTTC. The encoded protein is CASSLLHSYEQYF.

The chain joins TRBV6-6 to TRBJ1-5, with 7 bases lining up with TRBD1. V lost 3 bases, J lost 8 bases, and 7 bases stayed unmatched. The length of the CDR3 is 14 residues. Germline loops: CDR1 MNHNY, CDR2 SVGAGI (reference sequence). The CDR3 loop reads CASSYRQGREPQHF. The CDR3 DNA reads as TGTGCCAGCAGTTATCGACAGGGTAGGGAGCCCCAGCATTTT.

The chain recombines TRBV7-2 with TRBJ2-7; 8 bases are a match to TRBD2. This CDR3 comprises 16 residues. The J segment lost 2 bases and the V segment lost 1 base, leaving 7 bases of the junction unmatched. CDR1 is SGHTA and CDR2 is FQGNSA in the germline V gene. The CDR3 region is CASSLGFSGAPYEQYF. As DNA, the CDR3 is TGTGCCAGCAGCTTAGGTTTTAGCGGGGCGCCCTACGAGCAGTACTTC. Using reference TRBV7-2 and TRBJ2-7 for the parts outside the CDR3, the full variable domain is GAGVSQSPSNKVTEKGKDVELRCDPISGHTALYWYRQSLGQGLEFLIYFQGNSAPDKSGLPSDRFSAERTGGSVSTLTIQRTQQEDSAVYLCASSLGFSGAPYEQYFGPGTRLTVT.

The CDR3, as DNA: TGTGCCAGCGCCACGGGTTATCGTAGCGAGCAGTACTTC. Translation: CASATGYRSEQYF. The rearrangement links TRBV6-1 to TRBJ2-7; D not resolved. In germline, CDR1 is MNHNS, CDR2 SASEGT. This CDR3 spans 13 amino acids. Deletions cut 8 bases from V and 6 bases from J, with 17 bases between.

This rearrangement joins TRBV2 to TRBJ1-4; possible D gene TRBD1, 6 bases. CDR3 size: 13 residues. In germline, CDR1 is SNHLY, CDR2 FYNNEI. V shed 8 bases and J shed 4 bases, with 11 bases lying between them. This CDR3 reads CASCRTVNEKLFF. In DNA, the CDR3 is TGTGCCAGCTGCCGGACAGTTAATGAAAAACTGTTTTTT.

The CDR3 DNA reads TGCGCCAGCAGCTTGGCCAAGGACAGGGTATACAATGAGCAGTTCTTC. Protein product: CASSLAKDRVYNEQFF. The chain couples TRBV5-1 to TRBJ2-1; 8 bases agree with TRBD1. J lost 4 bases, V lost 0 bases, and 6 bases had no gene match. Germline lookup yields CDR1 SGHRS and CDR2 YFSETQ. The CDR3 is 16 amino acids.

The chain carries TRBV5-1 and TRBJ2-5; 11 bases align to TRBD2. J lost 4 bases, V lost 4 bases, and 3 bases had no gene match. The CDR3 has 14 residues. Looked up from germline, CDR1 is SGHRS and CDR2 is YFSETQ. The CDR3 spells CASSIAGGPETQYF. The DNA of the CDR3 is TGCGCCAGCAGCATAGCGGGAGGGCCAGAGACCCAGTACTTC.

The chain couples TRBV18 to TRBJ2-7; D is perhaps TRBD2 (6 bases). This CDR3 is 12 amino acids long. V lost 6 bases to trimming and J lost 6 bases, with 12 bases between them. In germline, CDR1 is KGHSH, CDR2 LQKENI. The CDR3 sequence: CASSSAGGEQYF. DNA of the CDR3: TGTGCCAGCTCTTCAGCGGGTGGCGAGCAGTACTTC.

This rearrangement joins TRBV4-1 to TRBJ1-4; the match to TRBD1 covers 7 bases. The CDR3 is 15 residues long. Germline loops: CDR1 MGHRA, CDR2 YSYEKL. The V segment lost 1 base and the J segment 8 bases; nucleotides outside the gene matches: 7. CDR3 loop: CASSQGDSRGEKLFF. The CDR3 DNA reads TGCGCCAGCAGCCAAGGGGACAGTCGAGGCGAAAAACTGTTTTTT.

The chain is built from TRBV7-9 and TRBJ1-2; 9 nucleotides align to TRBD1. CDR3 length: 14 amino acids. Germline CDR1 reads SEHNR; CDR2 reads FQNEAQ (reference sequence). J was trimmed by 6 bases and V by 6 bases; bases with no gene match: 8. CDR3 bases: TGTGCCAGCAGTTCTACAGGGGGCGGTAATGGCTACACCTTC. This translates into CASSSTGGGNGYTF.

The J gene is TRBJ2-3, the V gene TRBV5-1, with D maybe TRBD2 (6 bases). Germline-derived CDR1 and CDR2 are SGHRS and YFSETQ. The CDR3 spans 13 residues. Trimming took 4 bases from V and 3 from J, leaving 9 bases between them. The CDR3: CASSTGLTDTQYF. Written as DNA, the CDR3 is TGCGCCAGCAGCACGGGACTTACAGATACGCAGTATTTT.

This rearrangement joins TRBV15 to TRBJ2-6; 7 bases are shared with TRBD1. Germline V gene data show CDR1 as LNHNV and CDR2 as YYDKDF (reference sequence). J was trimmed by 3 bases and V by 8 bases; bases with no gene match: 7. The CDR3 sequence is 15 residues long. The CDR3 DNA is TGTGCCACCGCTACAGGGGCGGGTGGGGCCAACGTCCTGACTTTC. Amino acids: CATATGAGGANVLTF.

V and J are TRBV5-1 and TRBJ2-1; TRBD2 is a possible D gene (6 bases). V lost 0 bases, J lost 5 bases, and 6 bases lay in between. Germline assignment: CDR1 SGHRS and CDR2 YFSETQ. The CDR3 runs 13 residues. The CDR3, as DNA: TGCGCCAGCAGCTTGGGCGGGGACAATGAGCAGTTCTTC. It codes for CASSLGGDNEQFF.

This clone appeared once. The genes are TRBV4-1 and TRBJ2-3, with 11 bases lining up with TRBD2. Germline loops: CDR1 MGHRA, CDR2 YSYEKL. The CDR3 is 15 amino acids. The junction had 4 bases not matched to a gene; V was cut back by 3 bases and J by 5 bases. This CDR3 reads CASSQIAGGQDTQYF. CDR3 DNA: TGCGCCAGCAGCCAGATAGCGGGAGGGCAAGATACGCAGTATTTT.

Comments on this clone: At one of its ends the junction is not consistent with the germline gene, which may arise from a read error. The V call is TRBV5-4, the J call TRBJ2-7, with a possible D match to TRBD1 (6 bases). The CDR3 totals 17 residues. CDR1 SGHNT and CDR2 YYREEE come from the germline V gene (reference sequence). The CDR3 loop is CASSLYQGPRNSNEQYF. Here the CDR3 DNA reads TGTGCCAGCAGCTTGTACCAGGGGCCAAGGAACTCCAACGAGCAGTACTTC.

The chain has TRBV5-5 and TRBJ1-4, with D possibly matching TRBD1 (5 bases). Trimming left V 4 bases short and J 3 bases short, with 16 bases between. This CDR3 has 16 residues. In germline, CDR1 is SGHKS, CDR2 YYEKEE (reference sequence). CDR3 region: CASSPSQGPANEKLFF. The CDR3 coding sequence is TGTGCCAGCAGCCCGTCCCAGGGTCCCGCTAATGAAAAACTGTTTTTT.

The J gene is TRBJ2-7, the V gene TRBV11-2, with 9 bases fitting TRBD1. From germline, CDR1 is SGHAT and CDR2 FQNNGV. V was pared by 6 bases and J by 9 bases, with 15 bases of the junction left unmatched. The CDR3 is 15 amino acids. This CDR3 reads CASSQPGTGSRSQYF. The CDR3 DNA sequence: TGTGCCAGCAGTCAACCCGGGACAGGGTCACGCTCGCAGTACTTC.